This entry describes one T cell receptor (beta chain). The target antigen is unknown. Looked up from germline, CDR1 is SGHTA and CDR2 is FQGNSA. The junction had 11 bases not matched to a gene; V was cut back by 5 bases and J by 8 bases. This CDR3 is 14 amino acids long. This record belongs to a study of PD-1 blockade in mismatch repair-deficient tumors. Generated by immunoSEQ multiplex PCR, the TCRdb table keeps only in-frame clones and is missing some. The sample holds about 14,000 clones, 86% seen once. Time point noted: 10-day in vitro stimulation with candidate neoantigen peptide 6. This sample comprised cells cultured in vitro, obtained from a patient treated with pembrolizumab. The receptor was derived from an adult with mismatch repair-deficient cancer. The V gene is TRBV7-2, the J gene TRBJ1-2; 7 bases fit TRBD1. This CDR3 reads CASSRSDRVEGYTF. The CDR3 DNA reads TGTGCCAGCAGCCGATCAGACAGGGTCGAAGGCTACACCTTC.